These 17 T cell receptor beta chains originate from one sample sequenced in a study of cytomegalovirus exposure and HLA in healthy donors. Profiled with immunoSEQ multiplex PCR; TCRdb holds only in-frame clones, not every one. Here the sample spans about 120,000 clones, 80% to 90% being singletons. Sequenced sample: PBMCs. The source of these receptors is a woman under 30 in good health and CMV-seronegative.

This clone appeared once. The V gene is TRBV6-6, the J gene TRBJ1-6, with D tentatively TRBD1 (6 bases). The CDR3 sequence is 14 residues long. In germline, CDR1 is MNHNY, CDR2 SVGAGI (reference sequence). With 5 bases removed from V and 7 bases from J, the gap between germline ends came to 12 bases. In DNA form, the CDR3 reads TGTGCCAGCAGTCGACAGGTTACGAATTCACCCCTCCACTTT. Translated: CASSRQVTNSPLHF.

The V call is TRBV4-1, the J call TRBJ2-7, with D maybe TRBD2 (5 bases). The length of the CDR3 is 14 residues. Trimming cost V 5 bases and J 3 bases, with 14 bases left between them. The germline V gene encodes CDR1 MGHRA and CDR2 YSYEKL. The CDR3 region is CASSAGVGDYEQYV. CDR3 DNA: TGCGCCAGCAGCGCCGGGGTGGGTGACTACGAGCAGTACGTC.

V and J are TRBV9 and TRBJ2-7, with 11 nucleotides matching TRBD2. CDR1 and CDR2 from the germline V gene are SGDLS and YYNGEE. The CDR3 has 15 amino acids. The V gene end was trimmed by 4 bases and the J gene end by 4 bases; junction bases not matched to a gene: 7. CDR3 in DNA: TGTGCCAGCAGCCTCGGGACTAGCGGATTATACGAGCAGTACTTC. Translation gives CASSLGTSGLYEQYF.

The CDR3 DNA follows: TGTGCCAGCAGCCCCGAAAAGAATAGCGGGAACACCGGGGAGCTGTTTTTT. Protein product: CASSPEKNSGNTGELFF. V and J are TRBV4-2 and TRBJ2-2; D perhaps matches TRBD2 (6 bases). There are 17 residues in the CDR3. The germline V gene has CDR1 LGHNA and CDR2 YNFKEQ. V was cut by 4 bases and J by 1 base, with 16 bases left in between.

The CDR3, as DNA: TGTGCCAGCAGTCCCGGGACAACCTCAAACACCATATATTTT. It yields the protein CASSPGTTSNTIYF. The rearrangement links TRBV6-5 to TRBJ1-3; D possibly corresponds to TRBD1 (6 bases). V gave up 5 bases and J gave up 6 bases, with 14 bases separating them. The CDR3 totals 14 residues. Germline lookup yields CDR1 MNHEY and CDR2 SVGAGI.

The rearrangement links TRBV19 to TRBJ2-3; TRBD2 aligns across 7 bases. J lost 1 base, V lost 6 bases, and 13 bases had no gene match. The V gene's germline CDR1 is LNHDA and CDR2 SQIVND (reference sequence). The CDR3 loop spans 17 amino acids. The CDR3 sequence: CASSPGRRSGGTDTQYF. CDR3 bases: TGTGCCAGTAGCCCCGGGAGGCGGAGTGGGGGCACAGATACGCAGTATTTT.

The chain carries TRBV9 and TRBJ1-1, with D tentatively TRBD1 (5 bases). The V and J ends lost 2 bases and 5 bases respectively, with 16 bases between them. CDR1 is SGDLS and CDR2 is YYNGEE in the germline V gene. The CDR3 length is 15 residues. This CDR3 is CASSVGDVGGTEAFF. In DNA, the CDR3 is TGTGCCAGCAGCGTTGGGGACGTAGGAGGGACTGAAGCTTTCTTT.

V usage is TRBV28 and J usage is TRBJ1-6; no firm D call. This CDR3 comprises 14 residues. Germline loops: CDR1 MDHEN, CDR2 SYDVKM. Deletions cut 5 bases from V and 6 bases from J, with 11 bases between. CDR3 residues: CASSLGQANSPLHF. The CDR3 DNA follows: TGTGCCAGCAGTCTGGGCCAAGCTAATTCACCCCTCCACTTT.

The chain carries TRBV13 and TRBJ2-1, with 7 bases identical to TRBD2. Germline V gene lookup returns CDR1 PRHDT and CDR2 FYEKMQ (reference sequence). The V segment lost 3 bases and the J segment 10 bases; nucleotides outside the gene matches: 12. The CDR3 runs to 15 residues. The CDR3 sequence: CASSFGSGEAEEQFF. In DNA form, the CDR3 reads TGTGCCAGCAGCTTTGGGAGCGGGGAGGCGGAAGAGCAGTTCTTC. The entire variable domain, with the rest obtained from reference TRBV13 and TRBJ2-1, is as follows: AAGVIQSPRHLIKEKRETATLKCYPIPRHDTVYWYQQGPGQDPQFLISFYEKMQSDKGSIPDRFSAQQFSDYHSELNMSSLELGDSALYFCASSFGSGEAEEQFFGPGTRLTVL.

The V and J genes are TRBV6-1 and TRBJ1-2; 10 bases line up with TRBD1. With V trimmed by 6 bases and J by 7 bases, 8 bases remained unmatched. The germline V gene has CDR1 MNHNS and CDR2 SASEGT. The CDR3 has 14 amino acids. CDR3 coding DNA: TGTGCCAGCAGGGACCGGGACAGGGGTTCTGGCTACACCTTC. It yields the protein CASRDRDRGSGYTF.

The chain combines TRBV10-2 with TRBJ2-1; 9 bases agree with TRBD2. V shed 7 bases and J 3 bases; nucleotides not matched to a gene: 4. Germline V gene sequence: CDR1 WSHSY, CDR2 SAAADI. The CDR3 covers 14 residues. The CDR3 nucleotides read TGCGCCAGCAAGGCTAGCGGGGTCTACAATGAGCAGTTCTTC. Translation gives CASKASGVYNEQFF.

The genes are TRBV27 and TRBJ2-5; 11 bases are a match to TRBD1. This CDR3 spans 15 amino acids. The germline V gene encodes CDR1 MNHEY and CDR2 SMNVEV (reference sequence). After removal of 5 bases from V and 5 bases from J, the junction contained 7 bases not matched to a gene. DNA for the CDR3: TGTGCCAGCAGTGCCGGGACAGGGGGTGGGGAGACCCAGTACTTC. This sequence encodes CASSAGTGGGETQYF.

V usage is TRBV7-9 and J usage is TRBJ1-5, with TRBD1 identical over 10 bases. The V gene's germline CDR1 is SEHNR and CDR2 FQNEAQ (reference sequence). V gave up 4 bases and J gave up 4 bases; unmatched junction bases: 7. CDR3 size: 16 residues. DNA of the CDR3: TGTGCCAGCAGCTATGGGACAGGGGAAGGGAATCAGCCCCAGCATTTT. Protein product: CASSYGTGEGNQPQHF. The full variable domain, rest sourced from reference TRBV7-9 and TRBJ1-5, is DTGVSQNPRHKITKRGQNVTFRCDPISEHNRLYWYRQTLGQGPEFLTYFQNEAQLEKSRLLSDRFSAERPKGSFSTLEIQRTEQGDSAMYLCASSYGTGEGNQPQHFGDGTRLSIL.

The V and J genes are TRBV6-5 and TRBJ1-2; D not certain. Germline loops: CDR1 MNHEY, CDR2 SVGAGI. The CDR3 is 16 amino acids. Trimming cost V 0 bases and J 2 bases, with 13 bases left between them. In DNA, the CDR3 is TGTGCCAGCAGTTACTCGCAAGGAGCAGCAAACTATGGCTACACCTTC. It translates to CASSYSQGAANYGYTF.

There are a few counts of this clone. V gene TRBV30 combines with J gene TRBJ1-6; 9 positions match TRBD1. CDR1 is GTSNPN, CDR2 SVGIG, per germline (reference sequence). The CDR3 loop spans 16 amino acids. Germline trimming cut 2 bases from V and 9 bases from J; bases unmatched to any gene: 11. CDR3 bases: TGTGCCTGGAGTCGACAGGGGACAGGGACACTTTCACCCCTCCACTTT. It specifies CAWSRQGTGTLSPLHF.

V gene TRBV29-1 combines with J gene TRBJ1-1; a possible D gene is TRBD1 (6 bases). The CDR3 runs to 10 residues. Deletions cut 4 bases from V and 7 bases from J, with 7 bases between. From germline, CDR1 is SQVTM and CDR2 ANQGSEA. In nucleotides, the CDR3 is TGCAGCGTTGCCAGGGGTGAAGCTTTCTTT. It yields the protein CSVARGEAFF.

This clone was counted once. The chain couples TRBV5-1 to TRBJ2-6; TRBD1 agrees at 8 bases. Looked up from germline, CDR1 is SGHRS and CDR2 is YFSETQ. The V and J ends lost 2 bases and 2 bases, in that order; junction bases with no gene match: 3. The CDR3 is 16 residues long. The chain's CDR3 is CASSFQDRAGANVLTF. The CDR3 DNA reads as TGCGCCAGCAGCTTCCAGGACAGGGCTGGGGCCAACGTCCTGACTTTC.